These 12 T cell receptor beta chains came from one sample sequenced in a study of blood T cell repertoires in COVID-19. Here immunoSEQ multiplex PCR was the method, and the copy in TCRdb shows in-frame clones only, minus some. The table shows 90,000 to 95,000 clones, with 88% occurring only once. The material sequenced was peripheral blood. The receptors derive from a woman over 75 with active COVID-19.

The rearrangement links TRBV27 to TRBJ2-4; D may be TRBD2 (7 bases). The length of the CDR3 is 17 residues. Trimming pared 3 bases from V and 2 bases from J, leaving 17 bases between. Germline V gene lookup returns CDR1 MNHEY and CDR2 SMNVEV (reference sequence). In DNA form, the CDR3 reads TGTGCCAGCAGTTTTCTGGGGGGCGGGGGACCCAAAAACATTCAGTACTTC. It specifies CASSFLGGGGPKNIQYF.

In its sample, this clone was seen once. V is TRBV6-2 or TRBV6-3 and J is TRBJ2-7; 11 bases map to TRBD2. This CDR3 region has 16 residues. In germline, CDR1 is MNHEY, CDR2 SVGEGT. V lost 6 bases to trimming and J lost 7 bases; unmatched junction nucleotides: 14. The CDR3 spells CASSIVQLAGVGEQYF. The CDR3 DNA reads TGTGCCAGCAGCATAGTACAACTAGCGGGAGTTGGAGAGCAGTACTTC.

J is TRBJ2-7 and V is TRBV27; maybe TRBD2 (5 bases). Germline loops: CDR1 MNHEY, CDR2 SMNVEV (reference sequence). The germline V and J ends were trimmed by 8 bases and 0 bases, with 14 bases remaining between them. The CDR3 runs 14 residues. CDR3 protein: CASGGRLDSYEQYF. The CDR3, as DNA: TGTGCCAGCGGAGGACGCTTGGACTCCTACGAGCAGTACTTC.

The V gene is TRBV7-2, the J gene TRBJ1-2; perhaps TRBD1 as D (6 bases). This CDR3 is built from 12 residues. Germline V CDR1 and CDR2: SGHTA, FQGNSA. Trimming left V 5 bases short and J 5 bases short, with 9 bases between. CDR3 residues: CASSPGTYGYTF. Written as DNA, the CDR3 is TGTGCCAGCAGCCCCGGGACATATGGCTACACCTTC.

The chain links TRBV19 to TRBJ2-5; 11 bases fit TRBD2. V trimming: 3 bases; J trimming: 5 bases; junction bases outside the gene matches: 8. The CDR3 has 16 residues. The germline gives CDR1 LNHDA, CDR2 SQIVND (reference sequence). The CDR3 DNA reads TGTGCCAGTAGTATGGGGACTAGCGGAGGGAGGGAGACCCAGTACTTC. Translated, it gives CASSMGTSGGRETQYF.

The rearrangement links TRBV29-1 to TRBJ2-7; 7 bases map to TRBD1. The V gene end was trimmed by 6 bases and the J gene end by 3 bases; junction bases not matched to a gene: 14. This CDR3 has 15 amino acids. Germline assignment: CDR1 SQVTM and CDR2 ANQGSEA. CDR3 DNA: TGCAGCGTAACAAAACAGGGGTCGAGAAACTACGAGCAGTACTTC. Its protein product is CSVTKQGSRNYEQYF.

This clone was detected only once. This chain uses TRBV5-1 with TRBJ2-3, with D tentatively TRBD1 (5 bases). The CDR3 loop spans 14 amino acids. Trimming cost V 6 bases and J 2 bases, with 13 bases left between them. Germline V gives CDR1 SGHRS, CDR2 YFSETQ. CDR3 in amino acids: CASTRTPPTDTQYF. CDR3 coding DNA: TGCGCCAGCACTAGGACACCACCCACAGATACGCAGTATTTT.

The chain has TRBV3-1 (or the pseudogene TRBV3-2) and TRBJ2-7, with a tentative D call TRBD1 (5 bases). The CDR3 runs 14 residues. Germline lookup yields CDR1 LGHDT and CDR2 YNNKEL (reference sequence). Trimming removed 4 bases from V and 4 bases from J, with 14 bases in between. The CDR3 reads CASSPSGASYEQYF. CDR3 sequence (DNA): TGTGCCAGCAGCCCCTCTGGGGCGTCGTACGAGCAGTACTTC.

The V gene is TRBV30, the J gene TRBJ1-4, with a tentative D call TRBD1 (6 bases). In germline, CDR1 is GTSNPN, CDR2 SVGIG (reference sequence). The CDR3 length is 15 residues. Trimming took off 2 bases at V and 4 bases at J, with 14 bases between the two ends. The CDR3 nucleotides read TGTGCCTGGAGTAATAGGGGGGGCGTTAATGAAAAACTGTTTTTT. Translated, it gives CAWSNRGGVNEKLFF.

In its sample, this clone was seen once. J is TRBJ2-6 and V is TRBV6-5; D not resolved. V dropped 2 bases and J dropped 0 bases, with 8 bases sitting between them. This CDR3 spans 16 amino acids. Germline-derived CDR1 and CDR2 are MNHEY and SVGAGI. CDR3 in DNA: TGTGCCAGCAGTTACGCACAGTTCTCTGGGGCCAACGTCCTGACTTTC. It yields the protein CASSYAQFSGANVLTF.

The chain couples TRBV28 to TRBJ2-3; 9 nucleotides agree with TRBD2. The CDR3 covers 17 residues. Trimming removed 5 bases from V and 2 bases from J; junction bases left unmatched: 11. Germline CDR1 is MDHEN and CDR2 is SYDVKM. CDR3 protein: CASSRLGGRGPTDTQYF. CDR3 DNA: TGTGCCAGCAGTCGGTTGGGCGGGAGGGGGCCCACAGATACGCAGTATTTT.

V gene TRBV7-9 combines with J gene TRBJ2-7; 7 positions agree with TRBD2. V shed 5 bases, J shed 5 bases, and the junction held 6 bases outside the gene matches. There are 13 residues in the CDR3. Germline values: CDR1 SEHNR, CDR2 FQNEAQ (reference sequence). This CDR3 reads CASSLAGADEQYF. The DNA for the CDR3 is TGTGCCAGCAGCCTCGCGGGAGCGGACGAGCAGTACTTC.